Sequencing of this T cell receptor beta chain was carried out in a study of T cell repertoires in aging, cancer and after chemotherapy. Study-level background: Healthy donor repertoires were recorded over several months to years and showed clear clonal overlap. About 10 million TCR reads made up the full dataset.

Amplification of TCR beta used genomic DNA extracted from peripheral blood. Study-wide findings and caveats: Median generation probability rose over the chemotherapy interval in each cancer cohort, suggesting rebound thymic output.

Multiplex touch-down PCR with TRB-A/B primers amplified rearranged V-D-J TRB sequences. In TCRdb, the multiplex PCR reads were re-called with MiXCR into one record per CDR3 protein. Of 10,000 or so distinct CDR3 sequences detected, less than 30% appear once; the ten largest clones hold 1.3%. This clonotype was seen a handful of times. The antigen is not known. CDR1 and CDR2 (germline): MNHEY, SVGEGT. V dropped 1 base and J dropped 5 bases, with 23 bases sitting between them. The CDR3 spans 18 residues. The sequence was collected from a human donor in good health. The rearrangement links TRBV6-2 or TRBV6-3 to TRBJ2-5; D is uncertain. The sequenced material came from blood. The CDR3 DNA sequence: TGTGCCAGCAGTTACTTCCGTAAGAGAGACCCTCCTTGGGAGACCCAGTACTTC. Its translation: CASSYFRKRDPPWETQYF.